Detailed here is one TCR beta chain. Its antigen is currently unknown. The sample is drawn from a study of identical twins. Study-level points and caveats: Within beta out-of-frame sequences, the excess sharing observed between twins was weaker. High-abundance cord blood beta clonotypes had fewer insertions; memory repertoires showed none.

TCRdb passed the 5' RACE reads through MiXCR, listing each CDR3 protein once. The table records more than 1.5 million distinct CDR3 sequences, around a third of them present only once. This CDR3 region has 16 residues. Trimming removed 0 bases from V and 2 bases from J; junction bases left unmatched: 4. The germline V gene has CDR1 LGHNA and CDR2 YNFKEQ. Material: cord blood. V usage is TRBV4-2 and J usage is TRBJ2-3; 8 nucleotides match TRBD2. The TCR was taken from a newborn girl in good health. In DNA, the CDR3 is TGTGCCAGCAGCCAAGAGGAGACTAGCGCCACAGATACGCAGTATTTT. Encoded protein: CASSQEETSATDTQYF.